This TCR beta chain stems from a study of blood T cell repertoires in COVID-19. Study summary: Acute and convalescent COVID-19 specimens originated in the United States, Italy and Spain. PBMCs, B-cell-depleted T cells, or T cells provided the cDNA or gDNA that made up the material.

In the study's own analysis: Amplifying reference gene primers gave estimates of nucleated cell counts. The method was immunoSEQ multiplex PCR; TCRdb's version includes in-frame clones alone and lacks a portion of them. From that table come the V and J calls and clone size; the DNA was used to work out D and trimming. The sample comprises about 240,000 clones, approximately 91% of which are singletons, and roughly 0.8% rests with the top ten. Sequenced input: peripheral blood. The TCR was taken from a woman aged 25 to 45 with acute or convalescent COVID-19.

CDR3 DNA: TGTGCCAGCAGTGAAATTCTGTGGACACCTGGAAACACCATATATTTT. Residues: CASSEILWTPGNTIYF. This rearrangement joins TRBV6-1 to TRBJ1-3, with a tentative D call TRBD1 (5 bases). Trimming shortened V by 2 bases and J by 2 bases, and 13 bases separated the two germline ends. CDR1 and CDR2 (germline): MNHNS, SASEGT. The CDR3 is 16 amino acids.